The source of this T cell receptor beta chain is a study of cytomegalovirus exposure and HLA in healthy donors. Germline-derived CDR1 and CDR2 are SEHNR and FQNEAQ (reference sequence). The CDR3 is 15 amino acids. J lost 1 base, V lost 7 bases, and 9 bases had no gene match. The PCR ran on 60 Vbeta and 13 Jbeta primers. Profiled with immunoSEQ multiplex PCR; TCRdb holds only in-frame clones, not every one. The sample holds about 130,000 clones; about four fifths are singletons and the top ten take under 5.5%. This TCR derives from a man younger than 40 in good health. V gene TRBV7-9 combines with J gene TRBJ2-5; 7 bases map to TRBD2. Sequencing was performed on PBMCs. The CDR3 sequence: CASIAWGGGQETQYF. CDR3 nucleotide sequence: TGTGCCAGCATCGCCTGGGGGGGAGGCCAAGAGACCCAGTACTTC.